The rows below give T cell receptor beta chains drawn from one sample of a study of T-cell memory formation after mild COVID-19. TCRdb redid the calling of the 5' RACE reads with MiXCR, one entry per CDR3 protein. This table holds roughly 130,000 distinct CDR3 sequences, approximately 5.9% found once. The specimen was PBMCs or a T cell subset sorted from them (not recorded which). The receptors stem from an adult woman who had mild COVID-19 (a few samples of this study predate the infection). Cell type and time point are not known. The CDR3 runs from the conserved cysteine through the conserved F or W. Each record gives: D gene, clone size, J gene, V gene, CDR3 protein, CDR3 DNA. A D gene is named only where the DNA matches it firmly. Clone size is given for some rows only: seen once, a few or many times, or a class if the clone is expanded.

d_call: NA; clone_size: few; j_call: TRBJ2-5; v_call: TRBV7-2; cdr3_aa: CASSLGGGGLETQYF; cdr3_nt: TGTGCCAGCAGCCTCGGTGGTGGGGGCCTAGAGACCCAGTACTTC
d_call: TRBD1; clone_size: many; j_call: TRBJ2-5; v_call: TRBV5-1; cdr3_aa: CASSWRDRVDKTQYF; cdr3_nt: TGCGCCAGCAGCTGGCGGGACAGGGTCGACAAGACCCAGTACTTC
d_call: TRBD2; clone_size: NA; j_call: TRBJ2-7; v_call: TRBV7-8; cdr3_aa: CASSVGLAAEYEQYF; cdr3_nt: TGTGCCAGCAGCGTCGGACTAGCGGCCGAATACGAGCAGTACTTC
d_call: NA; clone_size: NA; j_call: TRBJ2-3; v_call: TRBV21-1; cdr3_aa: CASSKALTARPPTDTQYF; cdr3_nt: TGTGCCAGCAGCAAAGCGCTTACAGCCAGGCCCCCAACAGATACGCAGTATTTT
d_call: NA; clone_size: few; j_call: TRBJ1-1; v_call: TRBV5-1; cdr3_aa: CASSLWQGTGTEAFF; cdr3_nt: TGCGCCAGCAGCTTGTGGCAGGGCACGGGGACTGAAGCTTTCTTT
d_call: TRBD1; clone_size: few; j_call: TRBJ1-1; v_call: TRBV6-2/TRBV6-3; cdr3_aa: CASRFSGGANTEAFF; cdr3_nt: TGTGCCAGCAGATTCTCAGGGGGGGCGAACACTGAAGCTTTCTTT
d_call: TRBD2; clone_size: many; j_call: TRBJ2-3; v_call: TRBV12-3/TRBV12-4; cdr3_aa: CASRSGTSADTQYF; cdr3_nt: TGTGCCAGCAGATCCGGGACTAGCGCAGATACGCAGTATTTT
d_call: TRBD2; clone_size: few; j_call: TRBJ2-5; v_call: TRBV6-6; cdr3_aa: CASKKSGGVETQYF; cdr3_nt: TGTGCCAGCAAGAAAAGCGGGGGGGTTGAGACCCAGTACTTC
d_call: NA; clone_size: NA; j_call: TRBJ2-3; v_call: TRBV7-2; cdr3_aa: CASSSRTNTDTQYF; cdr3_nt: TGTGCCAGCAGCTCGCGGACTAACACAGATACGCAGTATTTT
d_call: NA; clone_size: few; j_call: TRBJ2-7; v_call: TRBV30; cdr3_aa: CAWSRGLQGYEQYF; cdr3_nt: TGTGCCTGGAGCAGGGGCCTACAGGGCTACGAGCAGTACTTC
d_call: TRBD1; clone_size: few; j_call: TRBJ2-2; v_call: TRBV7-6; cdr3_aa: CASRLTRGIGELFF; cdr3_nt: TGTGCCAGCAGGCTCACCAGGGGGATCGGGGAGCTGTTTTTT
d_call: NA; clone_size: many; j_call: TRBJ1-1; v_call: TRBV5-1; cdr3_aa: CASSLTAGGTEAFF; cdr3_nt: TGCGCCAGCAGCTTAACGGCAGGTGGCACTGAAGCTTTCTTT
d_call: NA; clone_size: few; j_call: TRBJ1-1; v_call: TRBV12-3/TRBV12-4; cdr3_aa: CASSSLQGRVTEAFF; cdr3_nt: TGTGCCAGCAGTTCTTTACAGGGAAGGGTCACTGAAGCTTTCTTT
d_call: NA; clone_size: few; j_call: TRBJ1-2; v_call: TRBV12-3/TRBV12-4; cdr3_aa: CASSLERRSPDGYTF; cdr3_nt: TGTGCCAGCAGTTTGGAGAGGAGATCCCCTGATGGCTACACCTTC
d_call: TRBD2; clone_size: few; j_call: TRBJ2-6; v_call: TRBV6-5; cdr3_aa: CASSYTYLGLAGTGANVLTF; cdr3_nt: TGTGCCAGCAGTTACACCTACCTCGGACTAGCGGGAACCGGGGCCAACGTCCTGACTTTC
d_call: NA; clone_size: many; j_call: TRBJ1-2; v_call: TRBV29-1; cdr3_aa: CSVDGPEGDGYTF; cdr3_nt: TGCAGCGTTGACGGGCCCGAAGGGGATGGCTACACCTTC
d_call: NA; clone_size: few; j_call: TRBJ2-5; v_call: TRBV20-1; cdr3_aa: CSAREKIETQYF; cdr3_nt: TGCAGTGCTAGAGAGAAGATAGAGACCCAGTACTTC
d_call: NA; clone_size: few; j_call: TRBJ1-1; v_call: TRBV12-3/TRBV12-4; cdr3_aa: CASSLGGVITEAFF; cdr3_nt: TGTGCCAGCAGTTTAGGGGGCGTTATTACTGAAGCTTTCTTT
d_call: NA; clone_size: many; j_call: TRBJ2-5; v_call: TRBV11-3; cdr3_aa: CASSLVLGGQETQYF; cdr3_nt: TGTGCCAGCAGCTTAGTCCTCGGGGGCCAAGAGACCCAGTACTTC
d_call: NA; clone_size: many; j_call: TRBJ1-2; v_call: TRBV5-1; cdr3_aa: CASSELGVGYTF; cdr3_nt: TGCGCCAGCAGTGAGCTCGGCGTCGGCTACACCTTC
d_call: NA; clone_size: few; j_call: TRBJ1-3; v_call: TRBV12-3/TRBV12-4; cdr3_aa: CASSLGVDSGNTIYF; cdr3_nt: TGTGCCAGCAGTTTAGGTGTGGACTCTGGAAACACCATATATTTT
d_call: NA; clone_size: few; j_call: TRBJ1-6; v_call: TRBV20-1; cdr3_aa: CSALHPPLHF; cdr3_nt: TGCAGTGCTCTCCATCCACCCCTCCACTTT
d_call: NA; clone_size: few; j_call: TRBJ1-2; v_call: TRBV27; cdr3_aa: CASRDSGRGGYTF; cdr3_nt: TGTGCCAGCAGGGATTCAGGGAGGGGTGGCTACACCTTC
d_call: NA; clone_size: few; j_call: TRBJ1-4; v_call: TRBV5-6; cdr3_aa: CASSSYRYDTLNEKLFF; cdr3_nt: TGTGCCAGCAGCTCGTACCGATATGACACGTTAAATGAAAAACTGTTTTTT
d_call: NA; clone_size: NA; j_call: TRBJ1-1; v_call: TRBV18; cdr3_aa: CASSPVPANTEAFF; cdr3_nt: TGTGCCAGCTCCCCCGTGCCCGCGAACACTGAAGCTTTCTTT
d_call: TRBD1; clone_size: few; j_call: TRBJ1-5; v_call: TRBV6-2/TRBV6-3; cdr3_aa: CASRTGTGGSRSNQPQHF; cdr3_nt: TGTGCCAGCAGAACCGGGACAGGGGGCTCTAGGAGCAATCAGCCCCAGCATTTT
d_call: NA; clone_size: once; j_call: TRBJ1-2; v_call: TRBV20-1; cdr3_aa: CSATGGGRTRYTF; cdr3_nt: TGCAGTGCAACGGGCGGGGGGCGAACCCGCTACACCTTC
d_call: TRBD2; clone_size: many; j_call: TRBJ2-7; v_call: TRBV20-1; cdr3_aa: CSAGPGGTSYEQYF; cdr3_nt: TGCAGTGCCGGGCCGGGGGGGACCTCCTACGAGCAGTACTTC
d_call: NA; clone_size: few; j_call: TRBJ1-5; v_call: TRBV27; cdr3_aa: CASRPTGVDQPQHF; cdr3_nt: TGTGCCAGCAGACCGACAGGAGTCGATCAGCCCCAGCATTTT
d_call: TRBD2; clone_size: many; j_call: TRBJ2-1; v_call: TRBV11-1; cdr3_aa: CASSPSGVFYNEQFF; cdr3_nt: TGTGCCAGCAGTCCTAGCGGGGTCTTTTACAATGAGCAGTTCTTC
d_call: NA; clone_size: NA; j_call: TRBJ2-5; v_call: TRBV5-1; cdr3_aa: CASSLGFGAGQETQYF; cdr3_nt: TGCGCCAGCAGCTTGGGTTTCGGGGCGGGACAAGAGACCCAGTACTTC
d_call: NA; clone_size: NA; j_call: TRBJ2-2; v_call: TRBV7-3; cdr3_aa: CASSLFPRRTPGSCFF; cdr3_nt: NA
d_call: TRBD2; clone_size: many; j_call: TRBJ2-1; v_call: TRBV20-1; cdr3_aa: CSARTGGGAYNEQFF; cdr3_nt: TGCAGTGCTAGAACTGGCGGGGGGGCTTACAATGAGCAGTTCTTC
d_call: NA; clone_size: few; j_call: TRBJ1-4; v_call: TRBV7-8; cdr3_aa: CASSFSATNEKLFF; cdr3_nt: TGTGCCAGCAGCTTCTCCGCAACTAATGAAAAACTGTTTTTT
d_call: NA; clone_size: many; j_call: TRBJ1-4; v_call: TRBV5-6; cdr3_aa: CASSLTDWEDEKLFF; cdr3_nt: TGTGCCAGCAGCTTGACGGATTGGGAGGATGAAAAACTGTTTTTT
d_call: NA; clone_size: many; j_call: TRBJ2-1; v_call: TRBV7-9; cdr3_aa: CASSSGLPPGNEQFF; cdr3_nt: TGTGCCAGCAGCTCCGGACTCCCGCCGGGCAATGAGCAGTTCTTC
d_call: NA; clone_size: many; j_call: TRBJ2-1; v_call: TRBV5-1; cdr3_aa: CASSLGVSAAYNEQFF; cdr3_nt: TGCGCCAGCAGCTTGGGGGTGTCGGCAGCCTACAATGAGCAGTTCTTC
d_call: NA; clone_size: NA; j_call: TRBJ2-1; v_call: TRBV24-1; cdr3_aa: CATSVLNEQFF; cdr3_nt: TGTGCCACCAGTGTACTCAATGAGCAGTTCTTC
d_call: NA; clone_size: few; j_call: TRBJ2-7; v_call: TRBV12-3/TRBV12-4; cdr3_aa: CASSPLRRSRSHEQYF; cdr3_nt: TGTGCCAGCAGTCCGCTCCGTCGCAGCCGATCCCACGAGCAGTACTTC
d_call: TRBD2; clone_size: NA; j_call: TRBJ2-2; v_call: TRBV11-2; cdr3_aa: CAGSLVGSGGSGELFF; cdr3_nt: TGTGCCGGCAGCTTAGTCGGTAGCGGGGGTTCCGGGGAGCTGTTTTTT
d_call: NA; clone_size: NA; j_call: TRBJ2-1; v_call: TRBV20-1; cdr3_aa: CSASAQGNEQFF; cdr3_nt: TGCAGTGCTAGTGCCCAGGGCAATGAGCAGTTCTTC
d_call: NA; clone_size: NA; j_call: TRBJ1-2; v_call: TRBV6-5; cdr3_aa: CASSFRRGQGTGYTF; cdr3_nt: TGTGCCAGCAGTTTTCGGAGAGGGCAGGGAACTGGCTACACCTTC
d_call: TRBD2; clone_size: few; j_call: TRBJ2-1; v_call: TRBV5-1; cdr3_aa: CASSLAFSGGPNNEQFF; cdr3_nt: TGCGCCAGCAGCTTGGCTTTCTCGGGAGGGCCCAACAATGAGCAGTTCTTC
d_call: TRBD1; clone_size: NA; j_call: TRBJ2-4; v_call: TRBV20-1; cdr3_aa: CSALDRGHIQYF; cdr3_nt: TGCAGTGCTTTGGACAGGGGACACATTCAGTACTTC
d_call: NA; clone_size: NA; j_call: TRBJ2-4; v_call: TRBV9; cdr3_aa: CASSGGGTKNIQYF; cdr3_nt: TGTGCCAGCAGCGGAGGGGGGACCAAAAACATTCAGTACTTC
d_call: TRBD1; clone_size: many; j_call: TRBJ2-1; v_call: TRBV7-9; cdr3_aa: CASRRTGGAYNEQFF; cdr3_nt: TGTGCCAGCAGGCGGACAGGGGGAGCCTACAATGAGCAGTTCTTC
d_call: NA; clone_size: many; j_call: TRBJ2-5; v_call: TRBV24-1; cdr3_aa: CATSDAGEGRETQYF; cdr3_nt: TGTGCCACCAGTGATGCAGGGGAGGGTCGGGAGACCCAGTACTTC
d_call: NA; clone_size: many; j_call: TRBJ1-2; v_call: TRBV20-1; cdr3_aa: CSASAGSTNYGYTF; cdr3_nt: TGCAGTGCTAGTGCAGGCAGTACTAACTATGGCTACACCTTC